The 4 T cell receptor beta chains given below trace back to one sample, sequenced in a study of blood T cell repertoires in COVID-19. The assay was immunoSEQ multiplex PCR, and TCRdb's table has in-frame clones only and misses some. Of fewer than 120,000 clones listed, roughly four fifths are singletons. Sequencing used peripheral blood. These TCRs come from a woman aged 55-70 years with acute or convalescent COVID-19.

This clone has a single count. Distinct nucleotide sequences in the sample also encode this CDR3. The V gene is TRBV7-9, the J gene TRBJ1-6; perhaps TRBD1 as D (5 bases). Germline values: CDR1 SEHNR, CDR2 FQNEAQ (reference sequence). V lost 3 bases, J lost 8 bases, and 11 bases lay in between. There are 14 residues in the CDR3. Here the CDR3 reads CASSLGQGDSPLHF. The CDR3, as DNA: TGTGCCAGCAGCTTGGGGCAGGGCGATTCACCCCTCCACTTT.

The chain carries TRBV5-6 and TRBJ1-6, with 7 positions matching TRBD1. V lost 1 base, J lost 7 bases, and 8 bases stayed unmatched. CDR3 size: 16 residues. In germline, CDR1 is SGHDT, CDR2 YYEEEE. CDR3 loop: CASSLMTGWRNSPLHF. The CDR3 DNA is TGTGCCAGCAGCTTGATGACAGGGTGGAGGAATTCACCCCTCCACTTT.

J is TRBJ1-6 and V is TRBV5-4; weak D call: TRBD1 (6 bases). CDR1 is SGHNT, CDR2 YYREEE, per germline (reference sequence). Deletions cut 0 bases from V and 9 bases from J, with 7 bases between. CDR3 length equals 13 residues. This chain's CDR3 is CASSLDRVSPLHF. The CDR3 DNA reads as TGTGCCAGCAGCTTGGACAGGGTTTCACCCCTCCACTTT. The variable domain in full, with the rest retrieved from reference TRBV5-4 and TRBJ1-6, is ETGVTQSPTHLIKTRGQQVTLRCSSQSGHNTVSWYQQALGQGPQFIFQYYREEENGRGNFPPRFSGLQFPNYSSELNVNALELDDSALYLCASSLDRVSPLHFGNGTRLTVT.

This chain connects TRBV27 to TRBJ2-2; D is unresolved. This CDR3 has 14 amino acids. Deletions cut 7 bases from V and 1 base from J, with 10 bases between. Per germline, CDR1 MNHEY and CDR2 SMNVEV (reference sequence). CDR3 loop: CASTSPRNTGELFF. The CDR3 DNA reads TGTGCCAGCACCTCTCCTCGGAACACCGGGGAGCTGTTTTTT.